Listed below are T cell receptor beta chains from one sample, sequenced in a study of cytomegalovirus exposure and HLA in healthy donors. Libraries were prepared by immunoSEQ multiplex PCR; TCRdb keeps only in-frame clonotypes and omits some of them. The top ten clones hold just under 5% of a sample with 70,000 to 90,000 clones, just over 70% of them seen once. The source material was PBMCs. The receptors were gathered from a man aged 55 to 69 in good health and CMV-seropositive. Both conserved end residues are part of each CDR3. The D gene is left open where the match is weak. Size tells how often a clone was seen (once, few, many) or the class of an expanded clone, and some rows leave it out.

cdr3_aa cdr3_nt j_call v_call d_call clone_size
CASSPEAGPPREQFF TGTGCCAGCAGCCCCGAAGCGGGGCCACCTCGCGAGCAGTTCTTC TRBJ2-1 TRBV7-6 TRBD2 .
CASKSWRAEVYNEQFF TGTGCCAGCAAGTCATGGAGGGCCGAGGTCTACAATGAGCAGTTCTTC TRBJ2-1 TRBV27 . .
CASSFETAPLIYGYTF TGTGCCAGCAGTTTTGAGACAGCCCCTCTAATCTATGGCTACACCTTC TRBJ1-2 TRBV6-5 . .
CAIGSWADTQYF TGTGCTATCGGGTCCTGGGCAGATACGCAGTATTTT TRBJ2-3 TRBV5-4 . few
CASSSLGQPETQYF TGTGCCAGCAGTTCGCTCGGACAGCCCGAGACCCAGTACTTC TRBJ2-5 TRBV6-5 . .
CASGGGSSNQPQHF TGTGCCAGCGGCGGGGGGTCTAGCAATCAGCCCCAGCATTTT TRBJ1-5 TRBV6-5 . .
CAWSVLRGNRYGYTF TGTGCCTGGAGTGTACTGAGAGGGAATAGGTATGGCTACACCTTC TRBJ1-2 TRBV30 . .
CASSERSQQRFQPQHF TGTGCCAGCAGTGAAAGGTCACAGCAACGCTTTCAGCCCCAGCATTTT TRBJ1-5 TRBV6-1 . .
CASSYSLMDTEAFF TGTGCCAGCAGTTACTCGCTAATGGACACTGAAGCTTTCTTT TRBJ1-1 TRBV6-6 . once
CSVMGGAFPTDTQYF TGCAGCGTTATGGGCGGGGCCTTCCCCACAGATACGCAGTATTTT TRBJ2-3 TRBV29-1 . .
CASSLAGRVSYEQYF TGTGCCAGCAGTTTAGCGGGAAGGGTTTCCTACGAGCAGTACTTC TRBJ2-7 TRBV28 . .
CARSSGFSEKLFF TGTGCTCGGAGCTCCGGGTTTAGTGAAAAACTGTTTTTT TRBJ1-4 TRBV30 . once
CALSAGRNEKLFF TGTGCCTTGTCGGCGGGTAGAAATGAAAAACTGTTTTTT TRBJ1-4 TRBV30 . .
CASSVEAGGFEETQYF TGTGCCAGCAGCGTAGAAGCGGGGGGGTTTGAAGAGACCCAGTACTTC TRBJ2-5 TRBV9 TRBD2 .
CAWSNSLGGTEAFF TGTGCCTGGAGTAACAGTTTGGGTGGGACTGAAGCTTTCTTT TRBJ1-1 TRBV30 . .
CASSFRQVSDTQYF TGCGCCAGCAGCTTCCGGCAGGTATCGGATACGCAGTATTTT TRBJ2-3 TRBV5-1 . .